This entry is about one T cell receptor (beta chain). The antigen remains undetermined. This sample is part of a study of cytomegalovirus exposure and HLA in healthy donors. Points from the study as a whole: Confirmation was obtained in vitro that three CMV-associated chains are specific for CMV antigens. Reports credit the classifier with highly specific, highly sensitive diagnosis of cytomegalovirus status.

Trimming cost V 2 bases and J 0 bases, with 11 bases left between them. This CDR3 has 15 residues. Per the germline V gene, CDR1 is GTSNPN and CDR2 is SVGIG (reference sequence). Sequenced by immunoSEQ multiplex PCR; TCRdb stores in-frame clones only, minus some. The profile shows some 70,000 clones, approximately 80% of them singletons. Separate from the roughly 670-subject first cohort, the 120-subject validation cohort was the one that the donors belonged to. The V and J genes are TRBV30 and TRBJ1-5; D ambiguous. What was sequenced was PBMCs. This TCR derives from a man aged 30-40 years in good health and CMV-seronegative. CDR3 sequence reads: CAWSRPRLSNQPQHF. Written as DNA, the CDR3 is TGTGCCTGGAGTCGTCCCAGGCTTAGCAATCAGCCCCAGCATTTT.